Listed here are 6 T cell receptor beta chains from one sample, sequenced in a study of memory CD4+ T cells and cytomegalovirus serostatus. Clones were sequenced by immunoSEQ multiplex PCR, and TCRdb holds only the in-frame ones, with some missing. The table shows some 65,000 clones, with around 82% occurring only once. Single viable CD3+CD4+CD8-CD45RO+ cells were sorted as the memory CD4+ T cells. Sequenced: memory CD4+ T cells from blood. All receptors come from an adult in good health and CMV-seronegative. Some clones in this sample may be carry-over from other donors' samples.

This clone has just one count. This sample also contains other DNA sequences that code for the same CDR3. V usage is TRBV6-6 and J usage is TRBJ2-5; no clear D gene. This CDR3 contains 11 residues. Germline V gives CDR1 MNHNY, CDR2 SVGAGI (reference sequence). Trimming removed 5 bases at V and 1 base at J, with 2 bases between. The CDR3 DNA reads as TGTGCCAGCAGTCGCCAAGAGACCCAGTACTTC. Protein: CASSRQETQYF.

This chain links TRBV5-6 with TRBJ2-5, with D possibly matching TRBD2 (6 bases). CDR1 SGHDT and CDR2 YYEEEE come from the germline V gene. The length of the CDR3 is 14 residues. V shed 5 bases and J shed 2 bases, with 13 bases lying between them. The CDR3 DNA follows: TGTGCCAGCAGATGGCGGGAAGGTCAAGAGACCCAGTACTTC. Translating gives CASRWREGQETQYF.

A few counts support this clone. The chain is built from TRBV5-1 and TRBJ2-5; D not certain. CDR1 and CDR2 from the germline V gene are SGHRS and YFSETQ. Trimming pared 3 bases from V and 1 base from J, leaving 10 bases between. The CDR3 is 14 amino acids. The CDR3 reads CASSSNAGQETQYF. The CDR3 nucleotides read TGCGCCAGCAGCTCGAACGCAGGCCAAGAGACCCAGTACTTC.

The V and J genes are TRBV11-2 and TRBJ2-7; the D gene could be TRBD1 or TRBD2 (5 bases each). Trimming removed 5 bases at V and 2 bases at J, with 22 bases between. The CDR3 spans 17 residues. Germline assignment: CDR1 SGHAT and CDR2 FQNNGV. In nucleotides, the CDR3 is TGTGCCAGCAGCCCCAGGTATCCTGGGACGGCCGCCTACGAGCAGTACTTC. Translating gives CASSPRYPGTAAYEQYF.

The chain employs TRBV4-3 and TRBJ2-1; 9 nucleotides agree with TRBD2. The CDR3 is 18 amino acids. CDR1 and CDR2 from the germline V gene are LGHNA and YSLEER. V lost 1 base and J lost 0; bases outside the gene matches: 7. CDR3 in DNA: TGCGCCAGCAGCCAAGTGTTAGCGGGAGACCTCTCCTACAATGAGCAGTTCTTC. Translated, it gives CASSQVLAGDLSYNEQFF.

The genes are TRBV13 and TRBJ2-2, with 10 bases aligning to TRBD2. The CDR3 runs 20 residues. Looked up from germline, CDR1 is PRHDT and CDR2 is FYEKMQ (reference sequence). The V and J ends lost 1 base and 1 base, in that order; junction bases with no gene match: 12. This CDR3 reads CASSLEWSPAGGVNTGELFF. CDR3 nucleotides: TGTGCCAGCAGCTTAGAATGGTCCCCAGCGGGAGGGGTGAACACCGGGGAGCTGTTTTTT. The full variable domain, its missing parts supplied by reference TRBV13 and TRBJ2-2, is AAGVIQSPRHLIKEKRETATLKCYPIPRHDTVYWYQQGPGQDPQFLISFYEKMQSDKGSIPDRFSAQQFSDYHSELNMSSLELGDSALYFCASSLEWSPAGGVNTGELFFGEGSRLTVL.